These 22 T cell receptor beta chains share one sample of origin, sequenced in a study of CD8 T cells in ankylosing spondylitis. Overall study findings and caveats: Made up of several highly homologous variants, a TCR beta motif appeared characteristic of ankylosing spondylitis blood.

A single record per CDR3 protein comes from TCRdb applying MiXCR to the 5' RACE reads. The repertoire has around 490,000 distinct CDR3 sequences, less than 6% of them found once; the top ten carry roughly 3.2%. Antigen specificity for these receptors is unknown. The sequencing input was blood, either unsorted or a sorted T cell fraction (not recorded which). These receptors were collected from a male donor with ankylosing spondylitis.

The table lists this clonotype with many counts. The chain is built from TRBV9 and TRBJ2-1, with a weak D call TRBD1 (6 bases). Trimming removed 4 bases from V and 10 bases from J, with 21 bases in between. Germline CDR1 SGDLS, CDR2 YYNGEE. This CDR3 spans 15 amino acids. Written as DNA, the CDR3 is TGTGCCAGCAGCCCGCGGACAGCGCAAGAGGGAGAGCAGTTCTTC. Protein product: CASSPRTAQEGEQFF.

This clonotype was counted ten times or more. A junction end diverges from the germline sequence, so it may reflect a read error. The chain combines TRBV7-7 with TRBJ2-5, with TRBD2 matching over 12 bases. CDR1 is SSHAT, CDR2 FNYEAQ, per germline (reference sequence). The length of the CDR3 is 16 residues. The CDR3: CASSSRLAGDQETQYF. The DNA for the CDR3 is TGTGCTAGCAGCTCCAGACTAGCGGGGGATCAAGAGACCCAGTACTTC.

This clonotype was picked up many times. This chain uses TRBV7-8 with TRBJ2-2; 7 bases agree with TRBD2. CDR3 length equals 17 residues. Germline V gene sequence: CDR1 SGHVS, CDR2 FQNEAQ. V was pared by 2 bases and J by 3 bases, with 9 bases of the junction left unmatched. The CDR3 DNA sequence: TGTGCCAGCAGCTTAAGGAGGCCAGGGAGGGACACCGGGGAGCTGTTTTTT. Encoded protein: CASSLRRPGRDTGELFF.

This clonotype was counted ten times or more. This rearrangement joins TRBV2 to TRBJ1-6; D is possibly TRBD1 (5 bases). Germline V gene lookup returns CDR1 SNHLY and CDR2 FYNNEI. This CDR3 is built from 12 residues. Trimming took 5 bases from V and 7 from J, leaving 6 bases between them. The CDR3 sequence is CASSRDNSPLHF. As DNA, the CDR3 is TGTGCCAGCAGTCGGGACAATTCACCCCTCCACTTT.

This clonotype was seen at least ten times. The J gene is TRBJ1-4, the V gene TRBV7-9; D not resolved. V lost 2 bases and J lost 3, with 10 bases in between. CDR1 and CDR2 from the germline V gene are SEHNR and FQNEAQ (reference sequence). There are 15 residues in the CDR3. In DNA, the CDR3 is TGTGCCAGCAGCTTACCCGGAGCAGCTAATGAAAAACTGTTTTTT. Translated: CASSLPGAANEKLFF.

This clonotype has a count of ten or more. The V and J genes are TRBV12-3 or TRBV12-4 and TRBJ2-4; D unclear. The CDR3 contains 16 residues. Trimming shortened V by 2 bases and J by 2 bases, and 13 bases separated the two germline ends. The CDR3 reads CASSLSGSPSKNIQYF. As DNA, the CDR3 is TGTGCCAGCAGTTTATCCGGCTCGCCGTCCAAAAACATTCAGTACTTC.

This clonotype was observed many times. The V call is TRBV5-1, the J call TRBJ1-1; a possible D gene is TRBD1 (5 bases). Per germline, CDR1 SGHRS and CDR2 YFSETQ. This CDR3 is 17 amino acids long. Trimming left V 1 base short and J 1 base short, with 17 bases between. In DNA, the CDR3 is TGCGCCAGCAGCTTGACCGGGACGCTTGGAAAGAACACTGAAGCTTTCTTT. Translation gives CASSLTGTLGKNTEAFF.

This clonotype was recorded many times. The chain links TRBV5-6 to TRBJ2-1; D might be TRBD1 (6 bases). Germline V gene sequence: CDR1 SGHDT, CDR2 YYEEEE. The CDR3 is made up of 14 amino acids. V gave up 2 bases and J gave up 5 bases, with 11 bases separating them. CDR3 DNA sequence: TGTGCCAGCAGCTTCAGGGGTTTAAACAATGAGCAGTTCTTC. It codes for CASSFRGLNNEQFF.

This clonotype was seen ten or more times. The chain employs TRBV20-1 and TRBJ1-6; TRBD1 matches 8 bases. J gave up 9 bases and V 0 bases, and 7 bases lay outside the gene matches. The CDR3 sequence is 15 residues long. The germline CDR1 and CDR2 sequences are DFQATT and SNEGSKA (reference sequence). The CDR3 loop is CSARDHRTGFSPLHF. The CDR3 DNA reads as TGCAGTGCTAGAGATCACAGGACAGGGTTTTCACCCCTCCACTTT.

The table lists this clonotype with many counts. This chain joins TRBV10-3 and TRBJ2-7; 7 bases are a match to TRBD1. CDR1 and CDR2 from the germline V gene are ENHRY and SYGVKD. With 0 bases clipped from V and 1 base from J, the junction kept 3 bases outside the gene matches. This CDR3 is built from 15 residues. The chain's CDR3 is CAISESRQGSYEQYF. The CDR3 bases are TGTGCCATCAGTGAGTCAAGACAGGGATCCTACGAGCAGTACTTC.

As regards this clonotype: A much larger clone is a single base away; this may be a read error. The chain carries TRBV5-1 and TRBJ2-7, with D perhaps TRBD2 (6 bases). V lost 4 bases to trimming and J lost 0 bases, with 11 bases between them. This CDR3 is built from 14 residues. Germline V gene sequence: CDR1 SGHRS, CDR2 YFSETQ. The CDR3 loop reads CASSIRGNSYEQYF. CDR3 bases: TGCGCCAGCAGCATACGGGGGAACTCCTACGAGCAGTACTTC.

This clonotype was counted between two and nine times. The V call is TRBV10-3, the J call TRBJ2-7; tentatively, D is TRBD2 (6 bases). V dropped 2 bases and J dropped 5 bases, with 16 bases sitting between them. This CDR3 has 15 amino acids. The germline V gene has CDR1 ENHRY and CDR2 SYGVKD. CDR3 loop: CAISELGTSWDEQYF. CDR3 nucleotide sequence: TGTGCCATCAGTGAGCTTGGGACTTCCTGGGACGAGCAGTACTTC.

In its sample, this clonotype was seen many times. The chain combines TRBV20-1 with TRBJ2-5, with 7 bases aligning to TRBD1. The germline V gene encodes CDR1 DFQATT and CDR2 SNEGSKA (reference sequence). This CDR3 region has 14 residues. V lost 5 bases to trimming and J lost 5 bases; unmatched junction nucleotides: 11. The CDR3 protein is CSAFRTGVEETQYF. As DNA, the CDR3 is TGCAGTGCTTTTCGTACAGGGGTGGAGGAGACCCAGTACTTC.

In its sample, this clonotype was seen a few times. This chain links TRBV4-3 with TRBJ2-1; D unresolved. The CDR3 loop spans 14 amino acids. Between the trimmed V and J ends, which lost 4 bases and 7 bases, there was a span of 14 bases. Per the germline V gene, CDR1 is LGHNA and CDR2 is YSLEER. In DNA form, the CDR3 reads TGCGCCAGCAGCCCTGGACGCAATGGGAATGAGCAGTTCTTC. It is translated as CASSPGRNGNEQFF.

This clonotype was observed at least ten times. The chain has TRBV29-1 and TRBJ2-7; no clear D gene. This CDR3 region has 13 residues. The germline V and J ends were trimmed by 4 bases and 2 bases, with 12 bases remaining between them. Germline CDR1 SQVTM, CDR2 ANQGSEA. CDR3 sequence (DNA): TGCAGCGTTGTATTTCGGTTTACCTACGAGCAGTACTTC. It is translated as CSVVFRFTYEQYF.

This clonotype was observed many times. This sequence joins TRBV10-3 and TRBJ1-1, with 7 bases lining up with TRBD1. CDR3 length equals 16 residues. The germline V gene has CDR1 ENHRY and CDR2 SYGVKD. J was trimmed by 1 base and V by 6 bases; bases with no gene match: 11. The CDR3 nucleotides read TGTGCCATCAGCCCGACAGGGAGAGTGGGGAACACTGAAGCTTTCTTT. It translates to CAISPTGRVGNTEAFF.

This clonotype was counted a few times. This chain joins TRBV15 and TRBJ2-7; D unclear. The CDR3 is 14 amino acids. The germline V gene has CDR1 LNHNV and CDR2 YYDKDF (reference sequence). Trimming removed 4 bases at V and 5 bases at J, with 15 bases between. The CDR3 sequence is CATSTSPGRDEQYF. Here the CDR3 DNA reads TGTGCCACCAGCACTTCCCCAGGTAGGGACGAGCAGTACTTC.

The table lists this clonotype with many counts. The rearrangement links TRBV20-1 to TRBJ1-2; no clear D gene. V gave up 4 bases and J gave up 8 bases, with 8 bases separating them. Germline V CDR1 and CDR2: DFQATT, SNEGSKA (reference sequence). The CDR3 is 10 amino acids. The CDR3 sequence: CSATGSGYTF. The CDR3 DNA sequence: TGCAGTGCTACCGGTTCAGGCTACACCTTC.

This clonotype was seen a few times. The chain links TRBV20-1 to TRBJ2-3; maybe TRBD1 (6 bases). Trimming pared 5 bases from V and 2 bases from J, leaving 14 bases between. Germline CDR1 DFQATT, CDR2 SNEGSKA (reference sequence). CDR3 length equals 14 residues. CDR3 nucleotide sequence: TGCAGTGCTCGACCCGGGACATACACAGATACGCAGTATTTT. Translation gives CSARPGTYTDTQYF.

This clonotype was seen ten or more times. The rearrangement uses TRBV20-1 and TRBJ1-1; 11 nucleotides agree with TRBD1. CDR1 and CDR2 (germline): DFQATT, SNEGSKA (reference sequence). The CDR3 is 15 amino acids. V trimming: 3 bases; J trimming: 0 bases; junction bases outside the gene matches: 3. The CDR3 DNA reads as TGCAGTGCTAGTTGGACAGGGGGCATGAACACTGAAGCTTTCTTT. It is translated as CSASWTGGMNTEAFF.

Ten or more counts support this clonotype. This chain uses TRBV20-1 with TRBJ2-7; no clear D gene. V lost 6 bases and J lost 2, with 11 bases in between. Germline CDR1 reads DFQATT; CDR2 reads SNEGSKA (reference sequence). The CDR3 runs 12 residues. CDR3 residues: CSARRATYEQYF. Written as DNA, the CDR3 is TGCAGTGCCCGCCGGGCTACCTACGAGCAGTACTTC.

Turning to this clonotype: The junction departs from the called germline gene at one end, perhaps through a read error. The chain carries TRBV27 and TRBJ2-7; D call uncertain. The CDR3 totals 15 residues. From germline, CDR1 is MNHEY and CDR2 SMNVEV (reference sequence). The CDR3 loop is CASSLSRYGDYEQYF. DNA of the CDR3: TGTGCCAGCAGTCTATCCAGGTATGGGGACTACGAGCAGTACTTC.